The 6 T cell receptor beta chains reported below all come from one sample, sequenced in a study of T cell clones after liver transplantation. Data came from immunoSEQ multiplex PCR; TCRdb stores just in-frame clones and leaves some out. The sample contains roughly 51,000 clones, roughly 71% of which appear only once. The specimen comprised CD4+ T cells from blood, sampled 54 months after liver transplant. Receptor source: a human patient who received a liver transplant. Some of these T cells may belong to the graft donor.

A few counts support this clone. V gene TRBV7-2 combines with J gene TRBJ2-7, with a tentative D call TRBD1 (6 bases). The CDR3 runs to 13 residues. With 2 bases removed from V and 6 bases from J, the gap between germline ends came to 11 bases. Germline CDR1 reads SGHTA; CDR2 reads FQGNSA. CDR3 in DNA: TGTGCCAGCAGCTTAACAGGGTTCAGCGAGCAGTACTTC. It is translated as CASSLTGFSEQYF.

The chain carries TRBV10-3 and TRBJ1-6; 8 positions match TRBD1. CDR1 is ENHRY and CDR2 is SYGVKD in the germline V gene. This CDR3 has 15 amino acids. J was trimmed by 2 bases and V by 6 bases; bases with no gene match: 3. The CDR3 DNA is TGTGCCATCAGGGGGACAGGTCCCTATAATTCACCCCTCCACTTT. It is translated as CAIRGTGPYNSPLHF.

This chain joins TRBV5-1 and TRBJ1-1, with D tentatively TRBD1 (5 bases). The CDR3 is made up of 16 amino acids. Germline assignment: CDR1 SGHRS and CDR2 YFSETQ. The V end was cut by 0 bases, the J end by 0 bases, with 12 bases between. CDR3 sequence: CASSLGVGGMNTEAFF. For the CDR3, the DNA is TGCGCCAGCAGCTTGGGGGTTGGGGGTATGAACACTGAAGCTTTCTTT.

The V call is TRBV5-1, the J call TRBJ1-1; TRBD1 is a possible D gene (5 bases). The germline gives CDR1 SGHRS, CDR2 YFSETQ. Trimming cost V 4 bases and J 4 bases, with 17 bases left between them. CDR3 length: 15 amino acids. CDR3 DNA: TGCGCCAGCAGCCAGCGTGGAGGGAGGGGCACTGAAGCTTTCTTT. It codes for CASSQRGGRGTEAFF.

V gene TRBV7-3 combines with J gene TRBJ1-1; no clear D. Trimming removed 2 bases at V and 3 bases at J, with 10 bases between. Germline V gene data show CDR1 as SGHTA and CDR2 as FQGTGA. This CDR3 comprises 14 residues. This chain's CDR3 is CASSLRREHTEAFF. The CDR3 nucleotides read TGTGCCAGCAGCTTACGGCGGGAACACACTGAAGCTTTCTTT. Variable domain in full (rest from reference TRBV7-3 and TRBJ1-1): GAGVSQTPSNKVTEKGKYVELRCDPISGHTALYWYRQSLGQGPEFLIYFQGTGAADDSGLPNDRFFAVRPEGSVSTLKIQRTERGDSAVYLCASSLRREHTEAFFGQGTRLTVV.

This chain connects TRBV11-2 to TRBJ2-7; TRBD1 agrees at 8 bases. Losses at the gene ends were 5 bases for V and 3 bases for J; bases not matched to a gene: 9. Germline assignment: CDR1 SGHAT and CDR2 FQNNGV. The CDR3 is 15 residues long. Here the CDR3 reads CASSPRDRSFYEQYF. CDR3 nucleotides: TGTGCCAGCAGCCCCCGGGACAGGAGTTTCTACGAGCAGTACTTC.